A single TCR beta chain is shown here with its context. The antigen remains unidentified. The sample belongs to a study of T cells after yellow fever vaccination. Study background: Those fractions that held only low numbers of cells were prepared using the SMART-Seq v4 Ultra Low Input RNA kit.

With V trimmed by 1 base and J by 0 bases, 13 bases remained unmatched. Germline CDR1 reads MGHRA; CDR2 reads YSYEKL. The CDR3 extends over 19 amino acids. Findings and caveats of the study: Reappearance after the booster was seen for most primary-vaccination clones, at 95% to 98% CD4 and about 90% CD8.

TCRdb itself ran the 5' RACE reads through MiXCR, one entry per CDR3 protein. The sample shows 450,000 to 600,000 distinct CDR3 sequences, roughly a sixth of them seen only once. The sequencing here drew on PBMCs, taken 5 to 6 days after the first yellow fever vaccination. The TCR originated in a man aged 18 to 30 who received the YFV17D yellow fever vaccine. The chain joins TRBV4-1 to TRBJ2-3, with 7 bases matching TRBD1. CDR3 sequence: CASSQGGQLSWDSTDTQYF. The CDR3 DNA sequence: TGCGCCAGCAGCCAAGGGGGACAGTTAAGTTGGGATAGCACAGATACGCAGTATTTT.